The 27 T cell receptor beta chains listed next were all sequenced from one sample in a study of OX40 agonist ivuxolimab in advanced cancers. Assay used: immunoSEQ multiplex PCR; TCRdb lists only in-frame clones, some missing. This table holds roughly 49,000 clones, nearly 80% found once. The source was CD4+ or CD8+ T cells sorted from blood, collected in a trial of the OX40 agonist ivuxolimab. Receptors were obtained from an adult with an advanced solid tumor such as melanoma, head and neck, liver or kidney cancer.

The chain employs TRBV30 and TRBJ1-2; D is perhaps TRBD1 (5 bases). Germline CDR1 reads GTSNPN; CDR2 reads SVGIG (reference sequence). The CDR3 contains 14 residues. The germline V and J ends were trimmed by 2 bases and 4 bases, with 14 bases remaining between them. The CDR3, as DNA: TGTGCCTGGAGTTCGGGCCTTGGGGGCTATGGCTACACCTTC. Translation: CAWSSGLGGYGYTF.

DNA for the CDR3: TGTGCCAGCAGCTCGACACTCTTCGCGGAGTACTTC. It is translated as CASSSTLFAEYF. V usage is TRBV7-9 and J usage is TRBJ2-7; D is unresolved. Trimming shortened V by 4 bases and J by 11 bases, and 15 bases separated the two germline ends. The CDR3 length is 12 residues. Germline lookup yields CDR1 SEHNR and CDR2 FQNEAQ (reference sequence). Variable domain in full (rest from reference TRBV7-9 and TRBJ2-7): DTGVSQNPRHKITKRGQNVTFRCDPISEHNRLYWYRQTLGQGPEFLTYFQNEAQLEKSRLLSDRFSAERPKGSFSTLEIQRTEQGDSAMYLCASSSTLFAEYFGPGTRLTVT.

A single count supports this clone. In DNA form, the CDR3 reads TGCGCCAGCAGCCCCCTGGGAGACTACAATGAGCAGTTCTTC. It translates to CASSPLGDYNEQFF. The chain joins TRBV5-1 to TRBJ2-1; TRBD2 might be the D (5 bases). Germline V gives CDR1 SGHRS, CDR2 YFSETQ. Trimming stripped 4 bases from V and 3 bases from J, with 11 bases between. There are 14 residues in the CDR3.

The rearrangement joins TRBV6-5 to TRBJ2-6; TRBD2 is a possible D gene (7 bases). Trimming cost V 1 base and J 2 bases, with 9 bases left between them. The CDR3 is 16 amino acids. The germline V gene has CDR1 MNHEY and CDR2 SVGAGI. CDR3 in DNA: TGTGCCAGCAGTTACTTAGGGGGGGCTGGGGCCAACGTCCTGACTTTC. Translation: CASSYLGGAGANVLTF.

The chain is built from TRBV9 and TRBJ2-2; 13 positions agree with TRBD2. Looked up from germline, CDR1 is SGDLS and CDR2 is YYNGEE. The CDR3 contains 18 residues. Trimming at V came to 3 bases and at J to 4 bases, leaving 9 bases not matched to a gene. The chain's CDR3 is CASSGRGGTSGTTGELFF. CDR3 in DNA: TGTGCCAGCAGCGGGAGGGGTGGGACTAGCGGGACCACCGGGGAGCTGTTTTTT.

CDR3 bases: TGTGCCAGCAGCTCCTACATAGGGGGCGGCTACACCTTC. The encoded protein is CASSSYIGGGYTF. This chain connects TRBV7-2 to TRBJ1-2; 7 nucleotides agree with TRBD1. After removal of 4 bases from V and 8 bases from J, the junction contained 7 bases not matched to a gene. CDR3 length: 13 amino acids. Germline V lookup: CDR1 SGHTA, CDR2 FQGNSA.

The table lists this clone with a few counts. The chain has TRBV7-9 and TRBJ2-2; the D gene is possibly TRBD1 (6 bases). Between the trimmed V and J ends, which lost 5 bases and 2 bases, there was a span of 18 bases. Germline V CDR1 and CDR2: SEHNR, FQNEAQ (reference sequence). The CDR3 totals 17 residues. Written as DNA, the CDR3 is TGTGCCAGCAGCCCACGCATTCCAGGGGTAAACACCGGGGAGCTGTTTTTT. This gives the protein CASSPRIPGVNTGELFF.

The CDR3 region is CASSFGQGEYNEQFF. The CDR3 DNA reads as TGTGCCAGCAGCTTCGGGCAGGGGGAATACAATGAGCAGTTCTTC. The V and J genes are TRBV5-4 and TRBJ2-1; 7 bases are a match to TRBD1. The germline V gene encodes CDR1 SGHNT and CDR2 YYREEE (reference sequence). The length of the CDR3 is 15 residues. Trimming took 2 bases from V and 4 from J; bases not matched to a gene: 6.

This chain connects TRBV27 to TRBJ1-2; D is unclear. CDR3 size: 11 residues. The germline V and J ends were trimmed by 11 bases and 10 bases, with 17 bases remaining between them. Germline CDR1 reads MNHEY; CDR2 reads SMNVEV (reference sequence). CDR3 in amino acids: CALIARLSYTF. CDR3 sequence (DNA): TGTGCCCTTATCGCCAGGTTGTCCTACACCTTC.

The CDR3 bases are TGCGCCAGCAGCCCCCAGGGACTAGCGGGGCCGAGCTCCTACGAGCAGTACTTC. It codes for CASSPQGLAGPSSYEQYF. The J gene is TRBJ2-7, the V gene TRBV4-3, with 13 bases identical to TRBD2. Germline V CDR1 and CDR2: LGHNA, YSLEER. The ends lost 4 bases at V and 0 bases at J; junction bases unmatched: 9. The CDR3 extends over 18 amino acids.

CDR3 sequence: CASLSQGNTEAFF. DNA of the CDR3: TGTGCCAGCTTGTCCCAGGGTAACACTGAAGCTTTCTTT. The chain is built from TRBV18 and TRBJ1-1; D is perhaps TRBD1 (5 bases). The CDR3 has 13 amino acids. Trimming removed 7 bases from V and 2 bases from J, with 11 bases in between. Germline V gives CDR1 KGHSH, CDR2 LQKENI.

The J gene is TRBJ1-1, the V gene TRBV7-2, with TRBD1 matching 8 bases. The CDR3 covers 14 residues. The trim removed 5 bases at V and 5 bases at J, leaving 7 bases unmatched. CDR1 and CDR2 (germline): SGHTA, FQGNSA. DNA for the CDR3: TGTGCCAGCAGCCCTCAGACAGGGGAGACTGAAGCTTTCTTT. Its protein product is CASSPQTGETEAFF.

The V call is TRBV19, the J call TRBJ2-2, with unresolved D. Per the germline V gene, CDR1 is LNHDA and CDR2 is SQIVND (reference sequence). The CDR3 totals 11 residues. Trimming stripped 7 bases from V and 1 base from J, with 1 base between. CDR3 loop: CASKNTGELFF. The CDR3 DNA reads as TGTGCCAGTAAGAACACCGGGGAGCTGTTTTTT. Full variable domain (rest looked up from reference TRBV19 and TRBJ2-2): DGGITQSPKYLFRKEGQNVTLSCEQNLNHDAMYWYRQDPGQGLRLIYYSQIVNDFQKGDIAEGYSVSREKKESFPLTVTSAQKNPTAFYLCASKNTGELFFGEGSRLTVL.

V is TRBV7-6 and J is TRBJ1-1; D gene unclear. The CDR3 is 15 amino acids. V lost 2 bases to trimming and J lost 5 bases, with 15 bases between them. Germline CDR1 reads SGHVS; CDR2 reads FNYEAQ. CDR3 region: CASSLNKGSRTEAFF. The CDR3 DNA sequence: TGTGCCAGCAGCTTAAATAAGGGTTCGAGAACTGAAGCTTTCTTT.

This clone was seen ten or more times. The chain recombines TRBV13 with TRBJ2-7, with D possibly matching TRBD2 (5 bases). Germline V gives CDR1 PRHDT, CDR2 FYEKMQ (reference sequence). V dropped 2 bases and J dropped 0 bases, with 8 bases sitting between them. The CDR3 contains 14 residues. CDR3 coding DNA: TGTGCCAGCAGCTTAAGTGGGAGCTCCTACGAGCAGTACTTC. Translating it yields CASSLSGSSYEQYF.

This sequence joins TRBV4-3 and TRBJ2-5; D not certain. Trimming removed 1 base from V and 1 base from J, with 7 bases in between. This CDR3 comprises 14 residues. CDR1 and CDR2 (germline): LGHNA, YSLEER. This CDR3 is CASSQGGSQETQYF. CDR3 DNA: TGCGCCAGCAGCCAAGGTGGTAGCCAAGAGACCCAGTACTTC.

This clone has just a few counts. The chain links TRBV6-6 to TRBJ1-2; 7 bases agree with TRBD1. Germline trimming cut 7 bases from V and 5 bases from J; bases unmatched to any gene: 7. This CDR3 has 13 residues. CDR1 MNHNY and CDR2 SVGAGI come from the germline V gene (reference sequence). The CDR3 DNA sequence: TGTGCCAGCAACCCGACAGGGACTTATGGCTACACCTTC. Protein: CASNPTGTYGYTF.

The chain joins TRBV27 to TRBJ1-5; D gene ambiguous. The CDR3 loop spans 12 amino acids. V lost 5 bases and J lost 6, with 8 bases in between. Germline lookup yields CDR1 MNHEY and CDR2 SMNVEV (reference sequence). CDR3 sequence reads: CASSKRGQPQHF. As DNA, the CDR3 is TGTGCCAGCAGTAAGCGGGGTCAGCCCCAGCATTTT.

The chain recombines TRBV7-9 with TRBJ2-7, with D uncertain. Germline-derived CDR1 and CDR2 are SEHNR and FQNEAQ (reference sequence). CDR3 length equals 12 residues. V gave up 5 bases and J gave up 7 bases, with 12 bases separating them. Here the CDR3 DNA reads TGTGCCAGCAGCGAGGACGTCGGAGAGCAGTACTTC. Amino acid sequence: CASSEDVGEQYF.

The chain carries TRBV30 and TRBJ1-6; D gene unclear. The CDR3 extends over 12 amino acids. V lost 7 bases and J lost 8, with 12 bases in between. Germline V gives CDR1 GTSNPN, CDR2 SVGIG (reference sequence). Here the CDR3 DNA reads TGTGCCTCCGAGACTGTAGATTCACCCCTCCACTTT. It is translated as CASETVDSPLHF.

The chain has TRBV18 and TRBJ2-7, with 7 positions matching TRBD1. The CDR3 loop spans 12 amino acids. V lost 5 bases and J lost 5; bases outside the gene matches: 3. Germline CDR1 KGHSH, CDR2 LQKENI. The CDR3, as DNA: TGTGCCAGCTCAGCCGACAGGGACGAGCAGTACTTC. This translates into CASSADRDEQYF.

The V call is TRBV7-9, the J call TRBJ2-7, with a possible D match to TRBD2 (5 bases). V gave up 2 bases and J gave up 1 base, with 18 bases separating them. The CDR3 runs to 17 residues. CDR1 is SEHNR and CDR2 is FQNEAQ in the germline V gene (reference sequence). CDR3 residues: CASSLTPLAAISYEQYF. The DNA of the CDR3 is TGTGCCAGCAGCTTAACCCCTCTAGCAGCAATATCCTACGAGCAGTACTTC.

V is TRBV6-5 and J is TRBJ2-7, with 10 bases that match TRBD1. With V trimmed by 5 bases and J by 7 bases, 8 bases remained unmatched. Germline lookup yields CDR1 MNHEY and CDR2 SVGAGI. The CDR3 is 14 residues long. The CDR3 nucleotides read TGTGCCAGCAGTCCAACCGGGGACAGGGGTGAGCAGTACTTC. Translating it yields CASSPTGDRGEQYF.

The gene calls are TRBV10-3 and TRBJ2-5; possible D gene TRBD1, 5 bases. The J call may be wrong; the DNA end is better matched by TRBJ2-7. CDR1 is ENHRY and CDR2 is SYGVKD in the germline V gene. The CDR3 runs 14 residues. DNA for the CDR3: TGTGCCATCAGTGAGTCAACAGGCTCCTACGAGCAGTACTTC. Translation gives CAISESTGSYEQYF.

This chain links TRBV30 with TRBJ1-3; no reliable D call. Trimming took off 3 bases at V and 2 bases at J, with 8 bases between the two ends. Germline V gene lookup returns CDR1 GTSNPN and CDR2 SVGIG (reference sequence). CDR3 length: 13 amino acids. CDR3: CAWRLAAGNTIYF. CDR3 nucleotides: TGTGCCTGGAGGTTGGCGGCTGGAAACACCATATATTTT.

V gene TRBV4-1 combines with J gene TRBJ2-1; 10 positions agree with TRBD1. The V segment lost 0 bases and the J segment 3 bases; nucleotides outside the gene matches: 14. The CDR3 sequence is 20 residues long. Germline V gene data show CDR1 as MGHRA and CDR2 as YSYEKL. The CDR3 bases are TGCGCCAGCAGCCAAGATGCAGGACAGGGGGTTTCGGCCTACTACAATGAGCAGTTCTTC. It specifies CASSQDAGQGVSAYYNEQFF.

With respect to this clone: With a much larger clone just one base away, this may be a read error. V usage is TRBV21-1 and J usage is TRBJ1-4; the D call of TRBD1 is as the table states it, not checked on the DNA. TRBV21-1 represents a pseudogene. The CDR3 has 18 residues. The CDR3 DNA follows: TGTGCCGGCAGCAAAGGGCGACAGCTTACCACAACTAATGAAAAACTGTTTTTT. This codes for CAGSKGRQLTTTNEKLFF.